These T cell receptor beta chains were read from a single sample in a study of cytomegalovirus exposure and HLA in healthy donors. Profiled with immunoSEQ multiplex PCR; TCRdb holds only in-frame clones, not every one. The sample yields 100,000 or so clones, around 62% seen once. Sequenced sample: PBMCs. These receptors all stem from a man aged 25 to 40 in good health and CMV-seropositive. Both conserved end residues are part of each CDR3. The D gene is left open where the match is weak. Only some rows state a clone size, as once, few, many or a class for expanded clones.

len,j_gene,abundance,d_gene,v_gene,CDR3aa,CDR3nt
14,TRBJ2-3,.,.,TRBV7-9,CASSPGAGTDTQYF,TGTGCCAGCAGCCCAGGGGCGGGCACAGATACGCAGTATTTT
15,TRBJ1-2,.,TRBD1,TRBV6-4,CASGQGAKIRYGYTF,TGTGCCAGCGGACAGGGGGCAAAGATAAGGTATGGCTACACCTTC
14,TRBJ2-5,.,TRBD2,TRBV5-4,CASSYGTRQETQYF,TGTGCCAGCAGCTATGGGACTAGGCAAGAGACCCAGTACTTC
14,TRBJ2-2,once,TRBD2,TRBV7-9,CATTGGLNTGELFF,TGTGCCACTACGGGGGGGCTGAACACCGGGGAGCTGTTTTTT
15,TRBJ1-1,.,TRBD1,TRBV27,CASTFRDRVNTEAFF,TGTGCCAGCACTTTCCGAGACAGGGTGAACACTGAAGCTTTCTTT
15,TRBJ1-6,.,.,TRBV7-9,CASSLEIPGNSPLHF,TGTGCCAGCAGCCTTGAAATCCCGGGAAATTCACCCCTCCACTTT
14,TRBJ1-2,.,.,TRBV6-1,CASILNRVAYGYTF,TGTGCCAGCATTTTAAACAGGGTGGCCTATGGCTACACCTTC
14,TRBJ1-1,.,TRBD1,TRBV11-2,CASSLAGGNTEAFF,TGTGCCAGCAGCTTAGCAGGGGGGAACACTGAAGCTTTCTTT
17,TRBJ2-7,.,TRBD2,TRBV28,CASSYFPSGGAPYEQYF,TGTGCCAGCAGTTACTTTCCCAGCGGGGGGGCCCCCTACGAGCAGTACTTC
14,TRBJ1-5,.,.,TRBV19,CASSIGGYDQPQHF,TGCGCCAGTAGTATAGGAGGATACGATCAGCCCCAGCATTTT
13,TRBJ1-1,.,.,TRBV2,CASSQGRYTEAFF,TGTGCCAGCAGTCAGGGAAGATACACTGAAGCTTTCTTT
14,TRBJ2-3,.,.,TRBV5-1,CASSLGQITDTQYF,TGCGCCAGCAGCTTGGGGCAGATCACAGATACGCAGTATTTT
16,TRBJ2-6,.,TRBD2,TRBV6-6,CASSASGATGANVLTF,TGTGCCAGCAGTGCTAGCGGGGCCACCGGGGCCAACGTCCTGACTTTC
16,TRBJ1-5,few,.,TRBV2,CASSELGGFAFQPQHF,TGTGCCAGCAGTGAACTCGGAGGGTTTGCGTTTCAGCCCCAGCATTTT
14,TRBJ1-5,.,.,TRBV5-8,CASNALRGEQPQHF,TGTGCCAGCAACGCCCTCAGGGGAGAGCAGCCCCAGCATTTT
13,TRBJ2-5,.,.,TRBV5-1,CASSLGGRETQYF,TGCGCCAGCAGCTTGGGGGGGCGGGAGACCCAGTACTTC
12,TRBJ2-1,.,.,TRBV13,CASSLPSGEQFF,TGTGCCAGCAGCCTTCCTAGTGGCGAGCAGTTCTTC